Listed here are 19 T cell receptor beta chains from one sample, sequenced in a study of cytotoxic CD8 clonotypes in ibrutinib-treated CLL. The table came from immunoSEQ multiplex PCR; TCRdb's copy has only in-frame clones and leaves some out. This table has 53,000 or so clones, around 52% appearing once. This sample comprised PBMCs, obtained at disease progression, from a patient treated with ibrutinib. These receptors all come from a human donor with chronic lymphocytic leukemia.

This clone was found a few times. The chain joins TRBV19 to TRBJ2-7; 10 nucleotides agree with TRBD1. The CDR3 totals 12 residues. Germline CDR1 reads LNHDA; CDR2 reads SQIVND (reference sequence). Unmatched junction bases numbered 0, after V lost 8 bases and J lost 2 bases. This chain's CDR3 is CASGTGAYEQYF. The DNA for the CDR3 is TGTGCCAGTGGGACAGGGGCCTACGAGCAGTACTTC.

The chain links TRBV10-1 to TRBJ1-1; D is undetermined. The ends were cut back, 0 bases at V and 1 base at J, with 6 bases in the middle. Per the germline V gene, CDR1 is WNHNN and CDR2 is SYGVQD (reference sequence). This CDR3 has 14 residues. CDR3 in DNA: TGCGCCAGCAGTGAGTCGGGTGGGAACACTGAAGCTTTCTTT. The encoded protein is CASSESGGNTEAFF.

The chain carries TRBV28 and TRBJ1-2, with D hard to call. This CDR3 has 12 amino acids. The ends were cut back, 6 bases at V and 3 bases at J, with 8 bases in the middle. From germline, CDR1 is MDHEN and CDR2 SYDVKM. In DNA form, the CDR3 reads TGTGCCAGCAGCCCAAGACACTATGGCTACACCTTC. Protein: CASSPRHYGYTF.

The chain joins TRBV9 to TRBJ1-2; possibly TRBD1 for D (6 bases). The germline gives CDR1 SGDLS, CDR2 YYNGEE. Trimming took 3 bases from V and 6 from J, leaving 15 bases between them. This CDR3 comprises 14 residues. The CDR3 protein is CASSGTGTTNGYTF. For the CDR3, the DNA is TGTGCCAGCAGCGGTACAGGGACCACTAATGGCTACACCTTC.

This clone was found a few times. The chain employs TRBV5-1 and TRBJ1-2; TRBD1 agrees at 8 bases. With 5 bases clipped from V and 7 bases from J, the junction kept 10 bases outside the gene matches. CDR3 length: 14 amino acids. The germline V gene has CDR1 SGHRS and CDR2 YFSETQ. CDR3 DNA: TGCGCCAGCAGGGAGACAGGGGCGGGAGGTGGCTACACCTTC. This codes for CASRETGAGGGYTF.

The chain combines TRBV10-3 with TRBJ1-6; 8 bases fit TRBD1. With V trimmed by 11 bases and J by 6 bases, 6 bases remained unmatched. Germline V gene data show CDR1 as ENHRY and CDR2 as SYGVKD. The CDR3 runs 13 residues. In DNA, the CDR3 is TGTGCCGCCGGAGGGACAGGTAATTCACCCCTCCACTTT. Residues: CAAGGTGNSPLHF.

V gene TRBV5-1 combines with J gene TRBJ2-2, with a possible D match to TRBD1 (6 bases). Trimming pared 4 bases from V and 5 bases from J, leaving 15 bases between. CDR1 and CDR2 from the germline V gene are SGHRS and YFSETQ. This CDR3 region has 15 residues. The CDR3 DNA reads as TGCGCCAGCAGCCCCGGGACATCTAGAACCGGGGAGCTGTTTTTT. It specifies CASSPGTSRTGELFF. Looking up the rest from reference TRBV5-1 and TRBJ2-2 gives the full variable domain: KAGVTQTPRYLIKTRGQQVTLSCSPISGHRSVSWYQQTPGQGLQFLFEYFSETQRNKGNFPGRFSGRQFSNSRSEMNVSTLELGDSALYLCASSPGTSRTGELFFGEGSRLTVL.

The genes are TRBV5-4 and TRBJ2-5, with 10 bases lining up with TRBD2. Germline V gene sequence: CDR1 SGHNT, CDR2 YYREEE (reference sequence). The CDR3 is made up of 16 amino acids. Trimming took 0 bases from V and 5 from J; bases not matched to a gene: 7. The CDR3 sequence: CASSLASLAGDETQYF. The CDR3 DNA reads as TGTGCCAGCAGCTTGGCGTCCCTAGCGGGGGACGAGACCCAGTACTTC.

The CDR3, as DNA: TGTGCCAGCCCGATTACTAGCTTCCTCAGCTACGAGCAGTACTTC. Translation gives CASPITSFLSYEQYF. The chain carries TRBV27 and TRBJ2-7; possibly TRBD2 for D (6 bases). Per the germline V gene, CDR1 is MNHEY and CDR2 is SMNVEV (reference sequence). Trimming cost V 8 bases and J 3 bases, with 20 bases left between them. The length of the CDR3 is 15 residues.

This chain connects TRBV2 to TRBJ1-5; D uncertain. V shed 6 bases and J shed 4 bases, with 13 bases lying between them. This CDR3 has 14 residues. CDR1 and CDR2 (germline): SNHLY, FYNNEI. This CDR3 is CASRSIDRNQPQHF. CDR3 DNA: TGTGCCAGCAGAAGTATAGACCGAAATCAGCCCCAGCATTTT.

J is TRBJ1-4 and V is TRBV28, with D perhaps matching TRBD1 (5 bases). This CDR3 is 15 amino acids long. V was trimmed by 5 bases and J by 2 bases, leaving 12 bases between them. Germline CDR1 is MDHEN and CDR2 is SYDVKM. This chain's CDR3 is CASSPQGSTNEKLFF. CDR3 nucleotides: TGTGCCAGCAGTCCCCAGGGCTCGACTAATGAAAAACTGTTTTTT.

The rearrangement uses TRBV6-1 and TRBJ2-7; 9 bases line up with TRBD1. Losses at the gene ends were 0 bases for V and 2 bases for J; bases not matched to a gene: 5. The germline CDR1 and CDR2 sequences are MNHNS and SASEGT. The CDR3 is made up of 16 amino acids. The CDR3 spells CASSEATGGRPYEQYF. In DNA form, the CDR3 reads TGTGCCAGCAGTGAAGCGACAGGGGGTCGCCCCTACGAGCAGTACTTC.

The rearrangement joins TRBV28 to TRBJ2-7; no clear D. The V end was cut by 3 bases, the J end by 0 bases, with 6 bases between. The CDR3 spans 13 residues. CDR1 MDHEN and CDR2 SYDVKM come from the germline V gene. Here the CDR3 reads CASSLHSSYEQYF. The CDR3 DNA is TGTGCCAGCAGTTTGCACAGCTCCTACGAGCAGTACTTC. Combining the CDR3 with reference TRBV28 and TRBJ2-7 gives the whole variable domain DVKVTQSSRYLVKRTGEKVFLECVQDMDHENMFWYRQDPGLGLRLIYFSYDVKMKEKGDIPEGYSVSREKKERFSLILESASTNQTSMYLCASSLHSSYEQYFGPGTRLTVT.

The chain joins TRBV19 to TRBJ2-4; unclear D gene. The CDR3 sequence is 11 residues long. Germline CDR1 LNHDA, CDR2 SQIVND (reference sequence). V lost 6 bases, J lost 8 bases, and 8 bases lay in between. CDR3 residues: CASSNLDIQYF. In DNA form, the CDR3 reads TGTGCCAGTAGCAATTTGGACATTCAGTACTTC.

The chain couples TRBV9 to TRBJ2-1; 8 nucleotides align to TRBD1. Looked up from germline, CDR1 is SGDLS and CDR2 is YYNGEE. The CDR3 sequence is 14 residues long. V was pared by 0 bases and J by 9 bases, with 5 bases of the junction left unmatched. CDR3 in DNA: TGTGCCAGCAGCGTAGGGACAGGGTTGGTTGAGCAGTTCTTC. Protein product: CASSVGTGLVEQFF.

V and J are TRBV9 and TRBJ2-7; 8 positions match TRBD1. The CDR3 runs 15 residues. Germline lookup yields CDR1 SGDLS and CDR2 YYNGEE. V gave up 1 base and J gave up 7 bases; unmatched junction bases: 10. CDR3 in amino acids: CASSVSGQGLCEQYF. The CDR3 DNA follows: TGTGCCAGCAGCGTATCCGGACAGGGTTTGTGTGAGCAGTACTTC.

The V and J genes are TRBV15 and TRBJ1-2, with 7 bases matching TRBD1. With V trimmed by 3 bases and J by 1 base, 11 bases remained unmatched. This CDR3 has 17 residues. Per the germline V gene, CDR1 is LNHNV and CDR2 is YYDKDF (reference sequence). The CDR3 is CATSSWGDRESNYGYTF. The CDR3 DNA is TGTGCCACCAGCAGCTGGGGTGACAGGGAGAGTAACTATGGCTACACCTTC.

V is TRBV28 and J is TRBJ2-7; the match to TRBD1 covers 7 bases. V lost 4 bases, J lost 0 bases, and 12 bases stayed unmatched. Germline CDR1 MDHEN, CDR2 SYDVKM. The CDR3 runs to 17 residues. The CDR3 region is CASSSLWDSGSSYEQYF. The DNA of the CDR3 is TGTGCCAGCAGTTCCCTATGGGACAGTGGGAGCTCCTACGAGCAGTACTTC.

The J gene is TRBJ2-1, the V gene TRBV5-1; D may match TRBD1 or TRBD2 (5 bases each). V lost 4 bases to trimming and J lost 0 bases, with 14 bases between them. CDR1 is SGHRS, CDR2 YFSETQ, per germline. The CDR3 has 16 amino acids. In nucleotides, the CDR3 is TGCGCCAGCAGCCCAACCTGGGGGAGCTCCTACAATGAGCAGTTCTTC. Translation gives CASSPTWGSSYNEQFF.